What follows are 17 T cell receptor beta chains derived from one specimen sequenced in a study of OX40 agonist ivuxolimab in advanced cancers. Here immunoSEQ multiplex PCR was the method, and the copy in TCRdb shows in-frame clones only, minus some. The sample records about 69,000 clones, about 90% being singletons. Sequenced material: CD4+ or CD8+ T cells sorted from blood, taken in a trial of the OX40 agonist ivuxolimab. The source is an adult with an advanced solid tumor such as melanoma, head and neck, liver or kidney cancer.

CDR3 coding DNA: TGTGCCAGCAGCTCCGTAGCGGGAACGCTAAATGAGCAGTTCTTC. Translated: CASSSVAGTLNEQFF. The chain joins TRBV11-2 to TRBJ2-1, with TRBD2 identical over 8 bases. With V trimmed by 4 bases and J by 7 bases, 9 bases remained unmatched. Germline V gives CDR1 SGHAT, CDR2 FQNNGV. The length of the CDR3 is 15 residues.

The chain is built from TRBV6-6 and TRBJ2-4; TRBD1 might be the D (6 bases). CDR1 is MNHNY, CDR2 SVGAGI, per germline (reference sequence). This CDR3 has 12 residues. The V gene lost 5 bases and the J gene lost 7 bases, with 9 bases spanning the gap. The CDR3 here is CASSTGTNIQYF. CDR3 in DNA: TGTGCCAGCAGTACAGGGACCAACATTCAGTACTTC.

CDR3 coding DNA: TGTGCCAGTAGACCGAGTGGAGGGCGGAATGAAAAACTGTTTTTT. This encodes CASRPSGGRNEKLFF. The rearrangement joins TRBV19 to TRBJ1-4; D is undetermined. Germline lookup yields CDR1 LNHDA and CDR2 SQIVND (reference sequence). V shed 6 bases and J shed 5 bases, with 16 bases lying between them. The CDR3 totals 15 residues. The full variable domain, its missing parts supplied by reference TRBV19 and TRBJ1-4, is DGGITQSPKYLFRKEGQNVTLSCEQNLNHDAMYWYRQDPGQGLRLIYYSQIVNDFQKGDIAEGYSVSREKKESFPLTVTSAQKNPTAFYLCASRPSGGRNEKLFFGSGTQLSVL.

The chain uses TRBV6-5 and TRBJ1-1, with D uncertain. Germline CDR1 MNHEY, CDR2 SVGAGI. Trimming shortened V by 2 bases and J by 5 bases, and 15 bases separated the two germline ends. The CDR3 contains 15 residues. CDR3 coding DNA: TGTGCCAGCAGTTACCGTTTCCCCTCGGAGACTGAAGCTTTCTTT. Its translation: CASSYRFPSETEAFF.

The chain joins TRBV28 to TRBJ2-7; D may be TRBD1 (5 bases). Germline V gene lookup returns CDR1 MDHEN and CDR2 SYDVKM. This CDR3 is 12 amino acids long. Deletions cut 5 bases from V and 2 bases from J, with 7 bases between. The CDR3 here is CASSARAYEQYF. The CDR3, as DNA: TGTGCCAGCAGTGCCAGGGCCTACGAGCAGTACTTC.

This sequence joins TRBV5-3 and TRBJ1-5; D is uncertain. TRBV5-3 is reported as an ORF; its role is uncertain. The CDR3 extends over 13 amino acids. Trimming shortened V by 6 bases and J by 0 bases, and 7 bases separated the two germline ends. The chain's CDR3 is CARNLYSNQPQHF. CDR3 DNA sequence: TGTGCCAGAAACCTATATAGCAATCAGCCCCAGCATTTT.

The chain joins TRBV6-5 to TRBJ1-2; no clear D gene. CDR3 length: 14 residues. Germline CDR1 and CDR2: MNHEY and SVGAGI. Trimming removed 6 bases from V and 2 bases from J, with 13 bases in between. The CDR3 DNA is TGTGCCAGCAGCTCCGGATCTACCAACTATGGCTACACCTTC. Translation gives CASSSGSTNYGYTF.

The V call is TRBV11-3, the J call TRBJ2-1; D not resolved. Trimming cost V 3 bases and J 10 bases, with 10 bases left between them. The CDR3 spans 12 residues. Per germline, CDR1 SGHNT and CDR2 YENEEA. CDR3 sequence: CASSFRALEQFF. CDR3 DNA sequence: TGTGCCAGCAGCTTTAGGGCGTTGGAGCAGTTCTTC.

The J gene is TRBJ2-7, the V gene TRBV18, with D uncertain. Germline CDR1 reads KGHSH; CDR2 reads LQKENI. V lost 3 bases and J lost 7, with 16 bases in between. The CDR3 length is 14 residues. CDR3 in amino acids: CASSPANSGREQYF. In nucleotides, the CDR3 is TGTGCCAGCTCACCGGCCAATTCGGGTCGGGAGCAGTACTTC.

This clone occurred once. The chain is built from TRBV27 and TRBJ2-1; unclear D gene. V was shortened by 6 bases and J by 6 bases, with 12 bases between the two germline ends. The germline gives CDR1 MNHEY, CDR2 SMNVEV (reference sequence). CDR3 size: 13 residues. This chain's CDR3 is CASSPNFSNEQFF. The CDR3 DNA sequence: TGTGCCAGCAGCCCTAACTTTTCCAATGAGCAGTTCTTC.

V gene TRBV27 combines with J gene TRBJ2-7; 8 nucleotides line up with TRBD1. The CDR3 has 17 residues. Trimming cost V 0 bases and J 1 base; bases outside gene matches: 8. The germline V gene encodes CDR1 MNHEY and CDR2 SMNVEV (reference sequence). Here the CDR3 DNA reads TGTGCCAGCAGTTTATCGATCTATGGGACAGGTTCCTACGAGCAGTACTTC. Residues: CASSLSIYGTGSYEQYF.

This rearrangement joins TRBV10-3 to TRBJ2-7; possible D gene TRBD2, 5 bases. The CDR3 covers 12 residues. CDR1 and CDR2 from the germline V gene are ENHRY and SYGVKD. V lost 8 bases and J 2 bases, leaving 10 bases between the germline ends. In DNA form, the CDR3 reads TGTGCCATCCATGGGGAGACCTACGAGCAGTACTTC. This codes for CAIHGETYEQYF.

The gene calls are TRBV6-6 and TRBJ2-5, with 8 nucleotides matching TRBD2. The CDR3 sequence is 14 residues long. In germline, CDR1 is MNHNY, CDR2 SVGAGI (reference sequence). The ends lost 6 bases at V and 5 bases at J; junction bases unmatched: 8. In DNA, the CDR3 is TGTGCCAGCAGGACCAGCGGGGGCGGGGAGACCCAGTACTTC. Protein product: CASRTSGGGETQYF.

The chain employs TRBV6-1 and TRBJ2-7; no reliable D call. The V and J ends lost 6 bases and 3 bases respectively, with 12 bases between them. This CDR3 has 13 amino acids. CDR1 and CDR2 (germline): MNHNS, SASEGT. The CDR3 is CASRLLPNYEQYF. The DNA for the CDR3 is TGTGCCAGCAGATTACTCCCAAACTACGAGCAGTACTTC.

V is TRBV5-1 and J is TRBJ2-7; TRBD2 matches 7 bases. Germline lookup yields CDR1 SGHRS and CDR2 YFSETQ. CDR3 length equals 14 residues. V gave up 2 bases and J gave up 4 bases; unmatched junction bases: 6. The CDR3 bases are TGCGCCAGCAGCTTTGCGGGAGTTGAATACGAGCAGTACTTC. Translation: CASSFAGVEYEQYF.

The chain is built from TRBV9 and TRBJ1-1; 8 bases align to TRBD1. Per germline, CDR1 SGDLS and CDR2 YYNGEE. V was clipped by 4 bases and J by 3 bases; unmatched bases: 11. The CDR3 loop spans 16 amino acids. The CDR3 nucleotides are TGTGCCAGCAGCACACAGGGGGGGCGTGGGTACACTGAAGCTTTCTTT. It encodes CASSTQGGRGYTEAFF.

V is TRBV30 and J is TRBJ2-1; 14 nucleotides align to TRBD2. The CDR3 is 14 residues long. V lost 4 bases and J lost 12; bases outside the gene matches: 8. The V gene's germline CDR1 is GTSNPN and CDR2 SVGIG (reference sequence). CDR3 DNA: TGTGCCTGGACCTCGGGACTAGCGGGAGTGGGGCAGTTCTTC. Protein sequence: CAWTSGLAGVGQFF.